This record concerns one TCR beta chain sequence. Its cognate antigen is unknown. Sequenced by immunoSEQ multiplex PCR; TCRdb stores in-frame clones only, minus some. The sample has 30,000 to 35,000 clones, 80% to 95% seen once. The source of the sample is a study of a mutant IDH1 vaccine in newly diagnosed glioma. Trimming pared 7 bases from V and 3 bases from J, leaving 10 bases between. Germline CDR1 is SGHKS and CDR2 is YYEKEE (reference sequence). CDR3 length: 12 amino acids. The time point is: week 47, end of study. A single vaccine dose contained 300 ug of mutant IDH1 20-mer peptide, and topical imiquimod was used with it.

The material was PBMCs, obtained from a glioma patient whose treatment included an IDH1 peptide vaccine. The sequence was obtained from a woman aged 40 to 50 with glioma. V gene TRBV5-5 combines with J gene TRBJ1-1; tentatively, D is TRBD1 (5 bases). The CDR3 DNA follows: TGTGCCAGCCGGGAGACAGACACTGAAGCTTTCTTT. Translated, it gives CASRETDTEAFF.